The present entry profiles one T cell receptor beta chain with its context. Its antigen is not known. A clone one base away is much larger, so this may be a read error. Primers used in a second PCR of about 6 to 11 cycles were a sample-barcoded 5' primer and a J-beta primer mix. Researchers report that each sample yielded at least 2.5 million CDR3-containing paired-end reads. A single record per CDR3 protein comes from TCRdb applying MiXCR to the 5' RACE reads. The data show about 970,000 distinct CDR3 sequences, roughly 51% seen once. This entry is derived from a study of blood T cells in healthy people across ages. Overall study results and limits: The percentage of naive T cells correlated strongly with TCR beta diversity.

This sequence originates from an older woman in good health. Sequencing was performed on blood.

In nucleotides, the CDR3 is TGTGTCATCCCCGAGGGCGGCACAGGGTTTATTAGCACAGATACGCAGTATTTT. Translation gives CVIPEGGTGFISTDTQYF. The V and J genes are TRBV10-3 and TRBJ2-3; D is possibly TRBD1 (6 bases). The CDR3 length is 18 residues. Looked up from germline, CDR1 is ENHRY and CDR2 is SYGVKD.